This TCR beta chain is drawn from a study of shared T cell receptors in the human thymus. This table comes from immunoSEQ multiplex PCR, and its TCRdb copy is limited to in-frame clones, with some not included. The sample lists some 720,000 clones, 85% to 90% seen once, with about 0.01% in the top ten. Germline trimming cut 9 bases from V and 3 bases from J; bases unmatched to any gene: 3. Germline values: CDR1 LNHDA, CDR2 SQIVND (reference sequence). The CDR3 consists of 13 residues. These data were also filed under a second study, of human thymus T cells. That source reports: Resections obtained during corrective heart surgery supplied the thymus tissue.

This receptor was identified in a boy under three years old with a congenital heart defect. The J gene is TRBJ2-7, the V gene TRBV19, with 12 bases aligning to TRBD2. Input material: thymocytes. CDR3 DNA sequence: TGTGCCAGCAGACTAGCGGGGGACTACGAGCAGTACTTC. Translating gives CASRLAGDYEQYF.